This entry is about one TCR beta chain. The antigen is undetermined. This record comes from a study of T cell responses to AZD1222 COVID-19 vaccine. Study-level findings and limits: Targeting of unmutated variant regions was reportedly seen in nearly half of spike-specific TCRs.

The CDR3 sequence is 12 residues long. Trimming took off 3 bases at V and 5 bases at J, with 5 bases between the two ends. CDR1 is SNHLY and CDR2 is FYNNEI in the germline V gene. Produced via immunoSEQ multiplex PCR; TCRdb's table is partial and in-frame only. The sample holds about 120,000 clones, roughly 87% seen once. The rearrangement links TRBV2 to TRBJ2-1; D is unclear. The receptor comes from an adult in good health. The sample here was peripheral blood, taken on day 0 of AZD1222 vaccination. For the CDR3, the DNA is TGTGCCAGCAGTGAGGAGAACAATGAGCAGTTCTTC. As protein: CASSEENNEQFF.